A single sample is the source of the 8 T cell receptor beta chains below, sequenced in a study of OX40 agonist ivuxolimab in advanced cancers. Sequencing used immunoSEQ multiplex PCR; TCRdb keeps in-frame clones, though not all of them. The table lists some 50,000 clones, roughly 85% of them singletons. The material was CD4+ or CD8+ T cells sorted from blood, obtained in a trial of the OX40 agonist ivuxolimab. These receptors all come from an adult with an advanced solid tumor such as melanoma, head and neck, liver or kidney cancer.

A few counts support this clone. The chain combines TRBV14 with TRBJ2-5, with D perhaps TRBD2 (6 bases). The V gene's germline CDR1 is SGHDN and CDR2 FVKESK. Trimming left V 1 base short and J 5 bases short, with 14 bases between. The CDR3 spans 15 residues. The CDR3 region has the DNA TGTGCCAGCAGCCAAGGCGGGACCCTGGGGGAGACCCAGTACTTC. It yields the protein CASSQGGTLGETQYF.

The chain links TRBV5-4 to TRBJ2-7; D may correspond to TRBD1 or TRBD2 (5 bases each). The V and J ends lost 5 bases and 0 bases respectively, with 21 bases between them. CDR1 and CDR2 from the germline V gene are SGHNT and YYREEE (reference sequence). The CDR3 sequence is 17 residues long. CDR3 DNA: TGTGCCAGCAGTAATCCTGACGGGACCCGGAGCTCCTACGAGCAGTACTTC. Encoded protein: CASSNPDGTRSSYEQYF.

The chain carries TRBV7-9 and TRBJ1-3; maybe TRBD1 (5 bases). V was clipped by 6 bases and J by 0 bases, with 15 bases between them. CDR3 size: 16 residues. CDR1 and CDR2 (germline): SEHNR, FQNEAQ (reference sequence). The CDR3 here is CASRSGPRDSGNTIYF. The CDR3 DNA is TGTGCCAGCAGGTCGGGACCGAGGGACTCTGGAAACACCATATATTTT.

The chain employs TRBV19 and TRBJ1-2; D is perhaps TRBD1 (5 bases). This CDR3 comprises 13 residues. Deletions cut 7 bases from V and 1 base from J, with 10 bases between. Germline CDR1 LNHDA, CDR2 SQIVND (reference sequence). The CDR3 DNA is TGTGCCAGTACACCAGGGTTTAACTATGGCTACACCTTC. Translated: CASTPGFNYGYTF.

This clone came up a few times. V and J are TRBV7-5 and TRBJ1-3. TRBV7-5 is classified as a pseudogene. The CDR3 runs to 13 residues. The CDR3 nucleotides are TGTGTCTTACGGTCGTGTTCTGGAAACACCATATATTTT. This gives the protein CVLRSCSGNTIYF.

Here the CDR3 reads CASSTAGPGQGKEQYF. The CDR3 DNA reads as TGTGCCAGTAGTACAGCAGGGCCGGGACAGGGAAAGGAGCAGTACTTC. The chain links TRBV19 to TRBJ2-7; 9 bases agree with TRBD1. The CDR3 consists of 16 residues. The J segment lost 7 bases and the V segment lost 4 bases, leaving 14 bases of the junction unmatched. Germline values: CDR1 LNHDA, CDR2 SQIVND (reference sequence).

This rearrangement joins TRBV7-9 to TRBJ1-1, with a weak D call TRBD1 (6 bases). This CDR3 has 13 amino acids. V was cut by 8 bases and J by 8 bases, with 18 bases left in between. Germline V gene data show CDR1 as SEHNR and CDR2 as FQNEAQ (reference sequence). CDR3 loop: CASLRRGGPEAFF. The CDR3 coding sequence is TGTGCCAGCCTGCGAAGGGGGGGCCCGGAAGCTTTCTTT.

This chain uses TRBV5-1 with TRBJ2-7, with D hard to call. This CDR3 contains 15 residues. Trimming took 0 bases from V and 2 from J, leaving 12 bases between them. Germline V gene sequence: CDR1 SGHRS, CDR2 YFSETQ. This CDR3 is CASSLDFGRAYEQYF. Here the CDR3 DNA reads TGCGCCAGCAGCTTGGACTTTGGCCGTGCCTACGAGCAGTACTTC.